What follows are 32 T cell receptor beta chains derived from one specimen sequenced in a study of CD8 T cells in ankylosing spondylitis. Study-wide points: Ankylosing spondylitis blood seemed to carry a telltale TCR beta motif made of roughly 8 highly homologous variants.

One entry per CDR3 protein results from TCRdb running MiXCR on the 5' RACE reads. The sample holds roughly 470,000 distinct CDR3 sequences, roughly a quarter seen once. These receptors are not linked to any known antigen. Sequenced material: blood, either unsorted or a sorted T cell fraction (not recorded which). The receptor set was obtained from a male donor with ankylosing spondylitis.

The CDR3 DNA sequence: TGTGCCAGCAGCGCCCAATCGACTAGCGGGACAATGGGCACAGATACGCAGTATTTT. Translation gives CASSAQSTSGTMGTDTQYF. This chain uses TRBV11-1 with TRBJ2-3; 11 nucleotides align to TRBD2. The ends lost 5 bases at V and 1 base at J; junction bases unmatched: 14. Germline V CDR1 and CDR2: SGHAT, FQDESV (reference sequence). The CDR3 is made up of 19 amino acids.

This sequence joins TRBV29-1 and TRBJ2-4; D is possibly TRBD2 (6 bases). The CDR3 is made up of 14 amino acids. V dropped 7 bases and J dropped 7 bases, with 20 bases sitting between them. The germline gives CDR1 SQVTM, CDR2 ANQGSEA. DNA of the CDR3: TGCAGCGGAATTGAAGGGACTCAAGGGAACATTCAGTACTTC. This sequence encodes CSGIEGTQGNIQYF.

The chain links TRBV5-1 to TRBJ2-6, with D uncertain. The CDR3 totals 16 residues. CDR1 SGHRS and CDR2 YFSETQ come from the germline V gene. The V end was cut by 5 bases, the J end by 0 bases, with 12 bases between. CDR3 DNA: TGCGCCAGCAGTAGGACCCTAATCTCTGGGGCCAACGTCCTGACTTTC. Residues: CASSRTLISGANVLTF.

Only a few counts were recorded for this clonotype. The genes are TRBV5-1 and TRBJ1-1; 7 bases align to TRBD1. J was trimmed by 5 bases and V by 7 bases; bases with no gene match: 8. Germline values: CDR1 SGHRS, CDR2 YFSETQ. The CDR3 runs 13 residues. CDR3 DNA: TGCGCCAGCTTCGGACAGGTCGAGACTGAAGCTTTCTTT. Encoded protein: CASFGQVETEAFF.

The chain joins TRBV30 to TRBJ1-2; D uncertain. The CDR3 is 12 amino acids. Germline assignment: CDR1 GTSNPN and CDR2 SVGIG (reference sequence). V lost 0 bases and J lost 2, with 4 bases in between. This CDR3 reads CAWSVRNYGYTF. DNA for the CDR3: TGTGCCTGGAGTGTACGGAACTATGGCTACACCTTC. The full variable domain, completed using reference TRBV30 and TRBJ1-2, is SQTIHQWPATLVQPVGSPLSLECTVEGTSNPNLYWYRQAAGRGLQLLFYSVGIGQISSEVPQNLSASRPQDRQFILSSKKLLLSDSGFYLCAWSVRNYGYTFGSGTRLTVV.

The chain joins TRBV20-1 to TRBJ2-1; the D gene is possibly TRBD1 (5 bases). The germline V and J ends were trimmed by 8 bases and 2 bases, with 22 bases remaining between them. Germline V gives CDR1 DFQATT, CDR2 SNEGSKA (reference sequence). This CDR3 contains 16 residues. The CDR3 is CSPSRRGQDPYNEQFF. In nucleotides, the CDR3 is TGCAGTCCTTCAAGAAGGGGCCAGGACCCCTACAATGAGCAGTTCTTC.

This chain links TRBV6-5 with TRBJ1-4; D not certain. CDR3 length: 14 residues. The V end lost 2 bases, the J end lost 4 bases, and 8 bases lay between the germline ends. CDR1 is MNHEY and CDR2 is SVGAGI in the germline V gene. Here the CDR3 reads CASSYGWGNEKLFF. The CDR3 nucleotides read TGTGCCAGCAGTTACGGCTGGGGTAATGAAAAACTGTTTTTT.

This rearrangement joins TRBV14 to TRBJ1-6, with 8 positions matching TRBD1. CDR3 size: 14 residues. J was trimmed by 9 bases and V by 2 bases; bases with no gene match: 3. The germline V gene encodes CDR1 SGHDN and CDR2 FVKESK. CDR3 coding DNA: TGTGCCAGCAGCCAATTACAGGGGGTTTCACCCCTCCACTTT. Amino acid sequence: CASSQLQGVSPLHF.

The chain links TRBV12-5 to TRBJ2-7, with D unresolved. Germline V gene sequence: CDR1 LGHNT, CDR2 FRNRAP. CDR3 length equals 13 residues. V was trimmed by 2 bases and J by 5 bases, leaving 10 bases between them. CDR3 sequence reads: CASGLNDLDEQYF. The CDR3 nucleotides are TGTGCTAGTGGTTTGAACGACCTCGACGAGCAGTACTTC. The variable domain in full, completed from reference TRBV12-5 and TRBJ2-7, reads DARVTQTPRHKVTEMGQEVTMRCQPILGHNTVFWYRQTMMQGLELLAYFRNRAPLDDSGMPKDRFSAEMPDATLATLKIQPSEPRDSAVYFCASGLNDLDEQYFGPGTRLTVT.

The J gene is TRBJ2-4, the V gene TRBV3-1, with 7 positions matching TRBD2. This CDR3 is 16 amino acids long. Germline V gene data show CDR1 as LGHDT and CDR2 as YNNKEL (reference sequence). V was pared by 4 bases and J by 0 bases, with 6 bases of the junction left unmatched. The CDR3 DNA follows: TGTGCCAGCAGCCCAGAGGCTAGCGGAGCCAAAAACATTCAGTACTTC. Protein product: CASSPEASGAKNIQYF.

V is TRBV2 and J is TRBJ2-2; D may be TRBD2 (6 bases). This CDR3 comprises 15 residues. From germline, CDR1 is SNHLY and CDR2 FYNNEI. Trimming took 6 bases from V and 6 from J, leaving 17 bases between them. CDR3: CASRLGPSGAGELFF. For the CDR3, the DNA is TGTGCCAGCAGGTTGGGTCCCTCGGGGGCCGGGGAGCTGTTTTTT.

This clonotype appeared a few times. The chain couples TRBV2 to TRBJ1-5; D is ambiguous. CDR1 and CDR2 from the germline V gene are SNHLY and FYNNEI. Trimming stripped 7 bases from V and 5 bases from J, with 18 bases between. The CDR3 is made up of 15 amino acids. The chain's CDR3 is CASTTLRSGDQPQHF. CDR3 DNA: TGTGCCAGCACGACCTTAAGGTCCGGGGATCAGCCCCAGCATTTT.

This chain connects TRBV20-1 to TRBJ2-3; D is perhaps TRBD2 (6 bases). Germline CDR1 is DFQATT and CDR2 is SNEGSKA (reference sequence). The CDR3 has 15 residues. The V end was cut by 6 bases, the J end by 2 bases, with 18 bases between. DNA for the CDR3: TGCAGTGCCTCGGGGCTAGCGCGACCCACAGATACGCAGTATTTT. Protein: CSASGLARPTDTQYF.

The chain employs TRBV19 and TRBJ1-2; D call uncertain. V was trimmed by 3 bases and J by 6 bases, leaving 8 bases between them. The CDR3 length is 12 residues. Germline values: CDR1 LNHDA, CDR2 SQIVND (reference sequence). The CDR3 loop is CASSIVGHGYTF. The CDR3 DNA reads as TGTGCCAGTAGTATCGTAGGACATGGCTACACCTTC.

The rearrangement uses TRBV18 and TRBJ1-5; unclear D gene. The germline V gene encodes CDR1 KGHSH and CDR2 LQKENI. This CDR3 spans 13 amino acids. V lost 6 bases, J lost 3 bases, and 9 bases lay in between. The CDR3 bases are TGTGCCAGCTCGCCCGAGCCCAATCAGCCCCAGCATTTT. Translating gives CASSPEPNQPQHF. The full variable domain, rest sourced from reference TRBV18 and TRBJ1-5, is NAGVMQNPRHLVRRRGQEARLRCSPMKGHSHVYWYRQLPEEGLKFMVYLQKENIIDESGMPKERFSAEFPKEGPSILRIQQVVRGDSAAYFCASSPEPNQPQHFGDGTRLSIL.

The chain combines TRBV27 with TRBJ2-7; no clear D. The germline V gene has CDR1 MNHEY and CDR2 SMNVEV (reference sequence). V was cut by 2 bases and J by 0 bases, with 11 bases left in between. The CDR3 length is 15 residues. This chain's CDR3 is CASSLENGPSYEQYF. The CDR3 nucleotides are TGTGCCAGCAGTTTAGAGAACGGCCCCTCCTACGAGCAGTACTTC.

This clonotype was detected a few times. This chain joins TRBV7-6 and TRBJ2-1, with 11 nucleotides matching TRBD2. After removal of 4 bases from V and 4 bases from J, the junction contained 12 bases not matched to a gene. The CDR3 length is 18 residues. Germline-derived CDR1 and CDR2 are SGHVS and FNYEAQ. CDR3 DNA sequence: TGTGCCAGCAGCTCCGAGAGAACGGGACTAGCGGTGTACAATGAGCAGTTCTTC. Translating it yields CASSSERTGLAVYNEQFF.

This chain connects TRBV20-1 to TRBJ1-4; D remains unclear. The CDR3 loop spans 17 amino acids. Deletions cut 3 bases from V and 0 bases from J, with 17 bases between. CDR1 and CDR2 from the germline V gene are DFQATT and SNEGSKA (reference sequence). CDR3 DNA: TGCAGTGCTAGGCGGCAGAAAGCCTTTGCAACTAATGAAAAACTGTTTTTT. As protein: CSARRQKAFATNEKLFF.

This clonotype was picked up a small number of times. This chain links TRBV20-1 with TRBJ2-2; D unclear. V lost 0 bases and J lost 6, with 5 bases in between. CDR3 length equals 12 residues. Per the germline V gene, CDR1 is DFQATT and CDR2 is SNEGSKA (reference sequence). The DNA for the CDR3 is TGCAGTGCTAGAGATCACGCCGGGGAGCTGTTTTTT. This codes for CSARDHAGELFF.

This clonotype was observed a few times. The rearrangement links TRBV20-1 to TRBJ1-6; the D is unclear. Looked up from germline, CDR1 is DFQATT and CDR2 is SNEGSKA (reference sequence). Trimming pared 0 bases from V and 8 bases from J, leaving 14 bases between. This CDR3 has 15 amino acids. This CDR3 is CSARDFKGGDSPLHF. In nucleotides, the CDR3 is TGCAGTGCTAGAGATTTCAAGGGTGGGGATTCACCCCTCCACTTT.

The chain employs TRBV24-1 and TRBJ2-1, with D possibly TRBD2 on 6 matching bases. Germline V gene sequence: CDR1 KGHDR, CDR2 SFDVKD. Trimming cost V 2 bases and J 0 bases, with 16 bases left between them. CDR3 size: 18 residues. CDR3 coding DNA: TGTGCCACCAGTGATTCCCCCGGGACTTCCAGCTCCTACAATGAGCAGTTCTTC. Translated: CATSDSPGTSSSYNEQFF.

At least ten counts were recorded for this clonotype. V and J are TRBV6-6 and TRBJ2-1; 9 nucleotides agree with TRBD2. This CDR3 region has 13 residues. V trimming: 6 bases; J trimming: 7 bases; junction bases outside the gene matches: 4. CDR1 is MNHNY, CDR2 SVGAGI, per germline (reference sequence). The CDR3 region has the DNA TGTGCCAGCAGAATAGCGGGAGTTAATGAGCAGTTCTTC. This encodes CASRIAGVNEQFF.

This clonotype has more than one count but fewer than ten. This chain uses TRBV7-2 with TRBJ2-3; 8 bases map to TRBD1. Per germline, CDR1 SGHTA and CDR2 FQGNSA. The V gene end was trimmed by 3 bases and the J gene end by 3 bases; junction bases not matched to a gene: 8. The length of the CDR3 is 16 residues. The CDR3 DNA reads TGTGCCAGCAGCTTCATGAGACAGGGGAGTACAGATACGCAGTATTTT. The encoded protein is CASSFMRQGSTDTQYF.

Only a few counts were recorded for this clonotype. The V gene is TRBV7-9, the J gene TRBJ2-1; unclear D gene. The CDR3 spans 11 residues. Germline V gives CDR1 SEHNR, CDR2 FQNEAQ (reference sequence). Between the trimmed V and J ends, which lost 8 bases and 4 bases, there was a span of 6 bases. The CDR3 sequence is CASRAYNEQFF. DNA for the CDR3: TGTGCCAGCCGCGCGTACAATGAGCAGTTCTTC.

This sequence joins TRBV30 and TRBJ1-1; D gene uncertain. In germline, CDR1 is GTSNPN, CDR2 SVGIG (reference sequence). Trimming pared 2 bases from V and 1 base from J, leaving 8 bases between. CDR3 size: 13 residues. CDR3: CAWSRGENTEAFF. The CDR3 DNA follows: TGTGCCTGGAGTCGGGGAGAGAACACTGAAGCTTTCTTT.

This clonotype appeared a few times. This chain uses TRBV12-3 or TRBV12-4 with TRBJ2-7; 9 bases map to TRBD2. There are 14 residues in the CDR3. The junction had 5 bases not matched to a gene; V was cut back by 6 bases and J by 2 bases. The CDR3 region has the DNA TGTGCCAGCAGATCGACTAGCGGAACCTACGAGCAGTACTTC. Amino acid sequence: CASRSTSGTYEQYF.

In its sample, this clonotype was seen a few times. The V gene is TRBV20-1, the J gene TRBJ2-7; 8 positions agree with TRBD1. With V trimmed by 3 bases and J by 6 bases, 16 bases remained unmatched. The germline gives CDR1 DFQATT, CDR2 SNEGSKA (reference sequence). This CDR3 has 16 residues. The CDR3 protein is CSASLPGQGWVGEQYF. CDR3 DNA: TGCAGTGCTAGTCTTCCCGGACAGGGTTGGGTCGGCGAGCAGTACTTC.

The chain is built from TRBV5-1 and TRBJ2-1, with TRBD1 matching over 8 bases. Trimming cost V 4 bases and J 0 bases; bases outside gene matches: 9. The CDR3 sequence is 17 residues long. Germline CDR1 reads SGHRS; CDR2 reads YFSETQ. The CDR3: CASSARAGGNSYNEQFF. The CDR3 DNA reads TGCGCCAGCAGCGCCCGGGCAGGGGGCAACTCCTACAATGAGCAGTTCTTC.

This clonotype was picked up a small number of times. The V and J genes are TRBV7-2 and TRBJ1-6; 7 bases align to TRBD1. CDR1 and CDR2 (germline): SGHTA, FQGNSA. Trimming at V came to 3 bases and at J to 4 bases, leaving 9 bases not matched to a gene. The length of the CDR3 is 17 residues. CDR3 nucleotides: TGTGCCAGCAGCTTTTGGACAGGCCGAATTTATAATTCACCCCTCCACTTT. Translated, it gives CASSFWTGRIYNSPLHF.

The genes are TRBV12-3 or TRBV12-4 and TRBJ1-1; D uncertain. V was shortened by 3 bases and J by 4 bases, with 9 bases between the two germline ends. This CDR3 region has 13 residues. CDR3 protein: CASSLFSGTEAFF. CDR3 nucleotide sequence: TGTGCCAGCAGTTTGTTCTCGGGCACTGAAGCTTTCTTT.

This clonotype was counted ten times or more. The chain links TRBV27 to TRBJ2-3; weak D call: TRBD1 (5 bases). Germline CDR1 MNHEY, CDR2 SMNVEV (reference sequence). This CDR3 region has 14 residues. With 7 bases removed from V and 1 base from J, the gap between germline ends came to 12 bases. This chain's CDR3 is CASKQGRGTDTQYF. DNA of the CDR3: TGTGCCAGCAAGCAGGGCCGGGGCACAGATACGCAGTATTTT.

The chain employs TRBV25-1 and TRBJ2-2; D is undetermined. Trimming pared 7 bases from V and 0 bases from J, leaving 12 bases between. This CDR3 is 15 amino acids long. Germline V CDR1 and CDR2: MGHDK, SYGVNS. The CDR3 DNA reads TGTGCCAGCACTCAGCGAGATACGAACACCGGGGAGCTGTTTTTT. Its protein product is CASTQRDTNTGELFF.